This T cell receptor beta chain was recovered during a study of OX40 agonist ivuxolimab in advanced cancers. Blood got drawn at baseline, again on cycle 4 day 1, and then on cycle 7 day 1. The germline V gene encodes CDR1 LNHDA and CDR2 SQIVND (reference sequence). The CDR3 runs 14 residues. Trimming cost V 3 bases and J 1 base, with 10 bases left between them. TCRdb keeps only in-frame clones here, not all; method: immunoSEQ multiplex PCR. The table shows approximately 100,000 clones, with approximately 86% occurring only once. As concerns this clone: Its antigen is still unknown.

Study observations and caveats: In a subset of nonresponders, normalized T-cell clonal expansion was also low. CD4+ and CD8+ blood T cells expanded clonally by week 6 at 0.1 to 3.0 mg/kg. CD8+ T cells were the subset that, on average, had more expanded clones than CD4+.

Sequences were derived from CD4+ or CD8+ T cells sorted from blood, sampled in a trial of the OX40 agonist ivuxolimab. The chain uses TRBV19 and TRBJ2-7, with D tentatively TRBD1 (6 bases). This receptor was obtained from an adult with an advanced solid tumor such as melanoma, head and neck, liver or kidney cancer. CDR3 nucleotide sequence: TGTGCCAGTAGTATTTCAGGACAGTCCTACGAGCAGTACTTC. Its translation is CASSISGQSYEQYF.